The 25 T cell receptor beta chains given below trace back to one sample, sequenced in a study of blood T cell repertoires in COVID-19 (dated by TCRdb to about 2020). Library preparation used the immunoSEQ multiplex PCR assay. As stored in TCRdb, this immuneACCESS dataset retains in-frame rearrangements with V and J assigned. A fraction of the clones does not appear; measured against another copy, unresolved V genes explain less than half of the discrepancy, and the remainder lacks a known reason. The sample table records about 310,000 clones; about 91% of these occur just once. The ten largest make up approximately 8.8% of the sample. The sample consisted of PBMCs or T cells enriched from blood (not recorded which). These receptors came from a middle-aged woman who had recovered from COVID-19.

V usage is TRBV2 and J usage is TRBJ2-1; possible D gene TRBD2, 6 bases. With 1 base removed from V and 7 bases from J, the gap between germline ends came to 14 bases. CDR3 size: 15 residues. From germline, CDR1 is SNHLY and CDR2 FYNNEI. This chain's CDR3 is CASSEVPGVRNEQFF. The CDR3 DNA is TGTGCCAGCAGTGAAGTACCGGGAGTCAGGAATGAGCAGTTCTTC.

The chain recombines TRBV30 with TRBJ1-3, with D possibly being TRBD1 (6 bases). The ends were cut back, 1 base at V and 8 bases at J, with 18 bases in the middle. The CDR3 is 15 residues long. Germline CDR1 is GTSNPN and CDR2 is SVGIG (reference sequence). The chain's CDR3 is CAWSGGGGVADTIYF. The CDR3 DNA follows: TGTGCCTGGAGTGGGGGAGGGGGGGTTGCGGACACCATATATTTT.

The chain has TRBV7-9 and TRBJ1-1, with a tentative D call TRBD1 (6 bases). The CDR3 has 14 residues. Trimming stripped 2 bases from V and 1 base from J, with 8 bases between. Germline V gene sequence: CDR1 SEHNR, CDR2 FQNEAQ (reference sequence). CDR3 sequence (DNA): TGTGCCAGCAGCTTAATCAGGGGGAACACTGAAGCTTTCTTT. Translated, it gives CASSLIRGNTEAFF. The entire variable domain, with the rest obtained from reference TRBV7-9 and TRBJ1-1, is as follows: DTGVSQNPRHKITKRGQNVTFRCDPISEHNRLYWYRQTLGQGPEFLTYFQNEAQLEKSRLLSDRFSAERPKGSFSTLEIQRTEQGDSAMYLCASSLIRGNTEAFFGQGTRLTVV.

The rearrangement joins TRBV28 to TRBJ2-1; 8 bases line up with TRBD1. The V gene end was trimmed by 6 bases and the J gene end by 5 bases; junction bases not matched to a gene: 6. Germline V gene sequence: CDR1 MDHEN, CDR2 SYDVKM. This CDR3 region has 14 residues. CDR3 sequence reads: CASRRTGRHNEQFF. The CDR3 DNA is TGTGCCAGCAGGAGGACAGGGAGACACAATGAGCAGTTCTTC.

The genes are TRBV18 and TRBJ1-4; no reliable D call. The CDR3 is made up of 14 amino acids. V shed 5 bases and J shed 4 bases, with 11 bases lying between them. CDR1 and CDR2 (germline): KGHSH, LQKENI. The CDR3 reads CASSVPRSNEKLFF. CDR3 bases: TGTGCCAGCTCAGTGCCGAGAAGTAATGAAAAACTGTTTTTT.

V and J are TRBV24-1 and TRBJ2-2; 8 bases line up with TRBD1. After removal of 1 base from V and 7 bases from J, the junction contained 10 bases not matched to a gene. Germline CDR1 reads KGHDR; CDR2 reads SFDVKD. The CDR3 spans 17 residues. The CDR3 DNA sequence: TGTGCCACCAGTGATTTCCGCCGACAGGGGTGGAACGGGGAGCTGTTTTTT. The encoded protein is CATSDFRRQGWNGELFF.

The table lists this clone with a count of one. The chain couples TRBV6-5 to TRBJ1-2; D call uncertain. V lost 2 bases and J 7 bases, leaving 14 bases between the germline ends. CDR1 and CDR2 (germline): MNHEY, SVGAGI. This CDR3 spans 14 amino acids. The CDR3 coding sequence is TGTGCCAGCAGTTACAGCTCGGGGAGCTCTGGCTACACCTTC. Encoded protein: CASSYSSGSSGYTF.

The rearrangement joins TRBV18 to TRBJ1-6; D not resolved. The CDR3 loop spans 14 amino acids. V was shortened by 5 bases and J by 10 bases, with 15 bases between the two germline ends. The germline V gene encodes CDR1 KGHSH and CDR2 LQKENI. CDR3 coding DNA: TGTGCCAGCTCAAGGCCGCCTGAGGAGTCACCCCTCCACTTT. It encodes CASSRPPEESPLHF.

V usage is TRBV9 and J usage is TRBJ2-3, with D tentatively TRBD2 (5 bases). V lost 0 bases and J 0 bases, leaving 11 bases between the germline ends. This CDR3 comprises 16 residues. Germline CDR1 reads SGDLS; CDR2 reads YYNGEE. The CDR3 coding sequence is TGTGCCAGCAGCGTAGGGGCAGGACTGAGCACAGATACGCAGTATTTT. It yields the protein CASSVGAGLSTDTQYF.

This chain connects TRBV3-1 (or the pseudogene TRBV3-2) to TRBJ1-2; D is unresolved. Germline V gene sequence: CDR1 LGHDT, CDR2 YNNKEL (reference sequence). V shed 3 bases and J shed 4 bases, with 12 bases lying between them. The length of the CDR3 is 14 residues. The DNA of the CDR3 is TGTGCCAGCAGCCAGCAAGGGAGGAGCTATGGCTACACCTTC. This sequence encodes CASSQQGRSYGYTF.

V usage is TRBV6-1 and J usage is TRBJ1-2, with D unclear. CDR1 is MNHNS, CDR2 SASEGT, per germline. Trimming shortened V by 2 bases and J by 1 base, and 8 bases separated the two germline ends. CDR3 length: 14 residues. The CDR3 DNA follows: TGTGCCAGCAGTGAAAGACTTGTTAACTATGGCTACACCTTC. It translates to CASSERLVNYGYTF.

This chain uses TRBV7-9 with TRBJ2-3; TRBD1 agrees at 7 bases. CDR1 is SEHNR and CDR2 is FQNEAQ in the germline V gene (reference sequence). The CDR3 covers 13 residues. V dropped 5 bases and J dropped 4; count of bases not matched to a gene: 3. CDR3 region: CASSNDRADTQYF. In nucleotides, the CDR3 is TGTGCCAGCAGCAACGACAGGGCAGATACGCAGTATTTT.

The chain links TRBV30 to TRBJ2-5, with D maybe TRBD1 (5 bases). The CDR3 totals 15 residues. Germline values: CDR1 GTSNPN, CDR2 SVGIG (reference sequence). V gave up 1 base and J gave up 2 bases, with 14 bases separating them. CDR3 DNA: TGTGCCTGGAGTGATGGTGTAAGGGGACAAGAGACCCAGTACTTC. This translates into CAWSDGVRGQETQYF. The variable domain in full, completed from reference TRBV30 and TRBJ2-5, reads SQTIHQWPATLVQPVGSPLSLECTVEGTSNPNLYWYRQAAGRGLQLLFYSVGIGQISSEVPQNLSASRPQDRQFILSSKKLLLSDSGFYLCAWSDGVRGQETQYFGPGTRLLVL.

The chain links TRBV7-2 to TRBJ2-1; TRBD2 is a possible D gene (6 bases). Trimming removed 0 bases at V and 6 bases at J, with 12 bases between. The germline V gene encodes CDR1 SGHTA and CDR2 FQGNSA. CDR3 length equals 15 residues. The CDR3 nucleotides read TGTGCCAGCAGCTTAGCGTTAGCGGCGGGCAATGAGCAGTTCTTC. This sequence encodes CASSLALAAGNEQFF.

The chain links TRBV11-2 to TRBJ2-7, with D perhaps TRBD2 (8 bases). With 4 bases removed from V and 3 bases from J, the gap between germline ends came to 13 bases. This CDR3 comprises 14 residues. The germline gives CDR1 SGHAT, CDR2 FQNNGV. The CDR3 region has the DNA TGTGCCAGCAGCTCGGGAGGGACAGTCTACGAGCAGTACTTC. It yields the protein CASSSGGTVYEQYF.

The rearrangement links TRBV9 to TRBJ2-3; TRBD2 might be the D (5 bases). Trimming left V 4 bases short and J 0 bases short, with 21 bases between. Germline loops: CDR1 SGDLS, CDR2 YYNGEE. CDR3 length: 18 amino acids. The CDR3 coding sequence is TGTGCCAGCAGCTCCCCCGGGGAGCGGAACACTAGCACAGATACGCAGTATTTT. Its protein product is CASSSPGERNTSTDTQYF.

The V gene is TRBV25-1, the J gene TRBJ2-7; 8 bases fit TRBD1. CDR1 and CDR2 (germline): MGHDK, SYGVNS. The CDR3 extends over 15 amino acids. J gave up 5 bases and V 2 bases, and 8 bases lay outside the gene matches. Here the CDR3 reads CASSEAAGGFHEQYF. The DNA for the CDR3 is TGTGCCAGCAGTGAAGCGGCAGGGGGCTTTCACGAGCAGTACTTC.

This chain connects TRBV10-3 to TRBJ2-7; 14 bases are a match to TRBD2. Trimming at V came to 6 bases and at J to 1 base, leaving 11 bases not matched to a gene. Per the germline V gene, CDR1 is ENHRY and CDR2 is SYGVKD. The CDR3 spans 18 residues. In nucleotides, the CDR3 is TGTGCCATCAGAGACTCCGGGACTAGCGGGGGCCCTTCCTACGAGCAGTACTTC. Translated: CAIRDSGTSGGPSYEQYF.

Details on this clone: This sample includes further DNA sequences coding for the same CDR3. V and J are TRBV6-2 or TRBV6-3 and TRBJ2-7; 11 bases match TRBD2. There are 15 residues in the CDR3. Germline CDR1 is MNHEY and CDR2 is SVGEGT. V trimming: 0 bases; J trimming: 4 bases; junction bases outside the gene matches: 2. The CDR3 DNA is TGTGCCAGCAGTTACTCGGGGACTAGCGGATACGAGCAGTACTTC. Translating it yields CASSYSGTSGYEQYF.

The V and J genes are TRBV19 and TRBJ1-5, with TRBD1 identical over 7 bases. The J segment lost 0 bases and the V segment lost 5 bases, leaving 16 bases of the junction unmatched. Per germline, CDR1 LNHDA and CDR2 SQIVND (reference sequence). CDR3 length equals 19 residues. This chain's CDR3 is CASSPLPGQTKDSNQPQHF. The CDR3 DNA is TGTGCCAGTAGTCCGCTCCCGGGACAGACCAAAGATAGCAATCAGCCCCAGCATTTT.

This chain connects TRBV27 to TRBJ1-1, with D maybe TRBD1 (5 bases). The CDR3 sequence is 11 residues long. Trimming took off 9 bases at V and 4 bases at J, with 9 bases between the two ends. Germline V gene data show CDR1 as MNHEY and CDR2 as SMNVEV (reference sequence). The CDR3 sequence is CASGRGTEAFF. CDR3 sequence (DNA): TGTGCCAGTGGGAGGGGCACTGAAGCTTTCTTT.

This chain links TRBV6-5 with TRBJ1-4; D unresolved. The CDR3 spans 13 residues. V was trimmed by 6 bases and J by 5 bases, leaving 10 bases between them. Germline lookup yields CDR1 MNHEY and CDR2 SVGAGI. The CDR3 sequence is CASRRSANEKLFF. The DNA of the CDR3 is TGTGCCAGCAGGCGGTCAGCGAATGAAAAACTGTTTTTT.

V usage is TRBV5-8 and J usage is TRBJ1-1, with D uncertain. The CDR3 totals 13 residues. The germline V gene encodes CDR1 SGHTS and CDR2 YDEGEE. Trimming removed 4 bases at V and 0 bases at J, with 7 bases between. CDR3 nucleotides: TGTGCCAGCAGCGATACTATGAACACTGAAGCTTTCTTT. This gives the protein CASSDTMNTEAFF.

The V gene is TRBV12-5, the J gene TRBJ1-5, with 7 bases fitting TRBD1. The CDR3 extends over 15 amino acids. CDR1 is LGHNT, CDR2 FRNRAP, per germline. Trimming took 6 bases from V and 2 from J; bases not matched to a gene: 7. The CDR3 protein is CASGTARGRNQPQHF. CDR3 DNA sequence: TGTGCTAGTGGAACCGCTAGGGGGCGCAATCAGCCCCAGCATTTT.

This chain joins TRBV7-8 and TRBJ2-3; 8 bases align to TRBD2. The CDR3 spans 17 residues. Germline V gene data show CDR1 as SGHVS and CDR2 as FQNEAQ. V gave up 5 bases and J gave up 2 bases; unmatched junction bases: 12. Here the CDR3 reads CASSPRVRGGYTDTQYF. Written as DNA, the CDR3 is TGTGCCAGCAGCCCAAGGGTCCGGGGGGGGTACACAGATACGCAGTATTTT. Looking up the rest from reference TRBV7-8 and TRBJ2-3 gives the full variable domain: GAGVSQSPRYKVAKRGQDVALRCDPISGHVSLFWYQQALGQGPEFLTYFQNEAQLDKSGLPSDRFFAERPEGSVSTLKIQRTQQEDSAVYLCASSPRVRGGYTDTQYFGPGTRLTVL.